This is a list of T cell receptor beta chains from one sample in a study of Graves' ophthalmopathy and Graves' hyperthyroidism. TCRdb reprocessed the multiplex PCR reads with MiXCR, giving one entry per CDR3 protein. The sample contains about 400,000 distinct CDR3 sequences, approximately 16% of which appear only once. Sequenced: peripheral blood. The receptors come from a young woman with Graves' ophthalmopathy. The CDR3 runs from the conserved cysteine through the conserved F or W. D genes are given only for firm matches. Size is omitted from some rows. Given values are once, few, many or a class for expanded clones.

J gene: TRBJ2-5; V gene: TRBV20-1; D gene: -; clone size: -; CDR3 protein: CTCMLSGQETQYF; CDR3 DNA: TGCACCTGCATGTTGTCGGGTCAAGAGACCCAGTACTTC
J gene: TRBJ2-2; V gene: TRBV6-2/TRBV6-3; D gene: -; clone size: many; CDR3 protein: CASSYTRNTGELFF; CDR3 DNA: TGTGCCAGCAGTTACACCAGGAACACCGGGGAGCTGTTTTTT
J gene: TRBJ2-7; V gene: TRBV2; D gene: -; clone size: many; CDR3 protein: CASSDRVLELRREQYF; CDR3 DNA: TGTGCCAGCAGTGATCGGGTCCTGGAGCTCCGGCGCGAGCAGTACTTC
J gene: TRBJ2-7; V gene: TRBV6-5; D gene: -; clone size: many; CDR3 protein: CASSYSGGRLRGQYF; CDR3 DNA: TGTGCCAGCAGTTACTCCGGGGGGCGACTCCGGGGGCAGTACTTC
J gene: TRBJ1-2; V gene: TRBV6-2/TRBV6-3; D gene: TRBD1; clone size: many; CDR3 protein: CASRPAGTGGYTF; CDR3 DNA: TGTGCCAGCAGACCAGCCGGGACAGGTGGCTACACCTTC
J gene: TRBJ1-5; V gene: TRBV19; D gene: TRBD1; clone size: many; CDR3 protein: CASRGQGGGQPQHF; CDR3 DNA: TGTGCCAGTAGGGGACAGGGAGGTGGGCAGCCCCAGCATTTT
J gene: TRBJ1-3; V gene: TRBV18; D gene: -; clone size: -; CDR3 protein: CASSPRTVGVATIYF; CDR3 DNA: TGTGCCAGCTCACCACGGACAGTGGGGGTAGCCACCATATATTTT
J gene: TRBJ2-2; V gene: TRBV15; D gene: TRBD2; clone size: many; CDR3 protein: CATSRDGLAGNTGELFF; CDR3 DNA: TGTGCCACCAGCAGAGATGGACTAGCGGGAAACACCGGGGAGCTGTTTTTT
J gene: TRBJ2-7; V gene: TRBV15; D gene: -; clone size: many; CDR3 protein: CATSRDSSRETGYEQYF; CDR3 DNA: TGTGCCACCAGCAGAGATAGTAGTAGGGAGACAGGCTACGAGCAGTACTTC
J gene: TRBJ1-2; V gene: TRBV4-1; D gene: -; clone size: many; CDR3 protein: CASRLRGGGNYGYTF; CDR3 DNA: TGCGCCAGCAGACTCAGGGGAGGAGGGAACTATGGCTACACCTTC
J gene: TRBJ2-7; V gene: TRBV4-2; D gene: TRBD2; clone size: many; CDR3 protein: CASSQEGSGVTYDMKQYF; CDR3 DNA: TGTGCCAGCAGCCAAGAGGGTAGCGGGGTGACCTACGATATGAAGCAGTACTTC
J gene: TRBJ1-1; V gene: TRBV28; D gene: -; clone size: many; CDR3 protein: CASSFPGTMNTEAFF; CDR3 DNA: TGTGCCAGCAGTTTTCCAGGTACCATGAACACTGAAGCTTTCTTT
J gene: TRBJ1-1; V gene: TRBV20-1; D gene: -; clone size: -; CDR3 protein: CSARDLRENTEAFF; CDR3 DNA: TGCAGTGCTAGAGATCTCCGGGAGAACACTGAAGCTTTCTTT
J gene: TRBJ2-7; V gene: TRBV11-3; D gene: -; clone size: -; CDR3 protein: CASSFLRGSAYEQYF; CDR3 DNA: TGTGCCAGCAGCTTCCTTCGTGGCAGCGCCTACGAGCAGTACTTC
J gene: TRBJ2-7; V gene: TRBV7-2; D gene: -; clone size: many; CDR3 protein: CASSLGPERSYEQYF; CDR3 DNA: TGTGCCAGCAGCTTAGGGCCAGAACGATCCTACGAGCAGTACTTC
J gene: TRBJ2-4; V gene: TRBV7-9; D gene: -; clone size: many; CDR3 protein: CASSLAGTLAKNIQYF; CDR3 DNA: TGTGCCAGCAGCTTAGCAGGGACCCTAGCCAAAAACATTCAGTACTTC
J gene: TRBJ1-1; V gene: TRBV5-1; D gene: -; clone size: many; CDR3 protein: CASSLSPGNTEAFF; CDR3 DNA: TGCGCCAGCAGTCTTAGCCCAGGGAACACTGAAGCTTTCTTT
J gene: TRBJ1-5; V gene: TRBV20-1; D gene: -; clone size: many; CDR3 protein: CSAARANTPRGDQPQHF; CDR3 DNA: TGCAGTGCCGCTAGAGCTAACACCCCCAGGGGCGATCAGCCCCAGCATTTT
J gene: TRBJ2-5; V gene: TRBV28; D gene: TRBD2; clone size: many; CDR3 protein: CASSSSLAGTPERWTQYF; CDR3 DNA: TGTGCCAGCAGTTCCAGCCTAGCGGGCACCCCCGAGCGGTGGACCCAGTACTTC
J gene: TRBJ2-4; V gene: TRBV6-1; D gene: -; clone size: -; CDR3 protein: CASSGQGGDIQYF; CDR3 DNA: TGTGCCAGCAGCGGACAGGGAGGGGACATTCAGTACTTC
J gene: TRBJ1-5; V gene: TRBV2; D gene: -; clone size: many; CDR3 protein: CASEAPPGRGNNQPQHF; CDR3 DNA: TGTGCCAGCGAGGCCCCCCCGGGTCGGGGAAATAATCAGCCCCAGCATTTT
J gene: TRBJ1-1; V gene: TRBV28; D gene: -; clone size: -; CDR3 protein: CASSFTGPYTEAFF; CDR3 DNA: TGTGCCAGCAGTTTCACAGGGCCCTACACTGAAGCTTTCTTT
J gene: TRBJ2-5; V gene: TRBV7-2; D gene: TRBD2; clone size: many; CDR3 protein: CASSAGLAGGKETQYF; CDR3 DNA: TGTGCCAGCAGCGCGGGACTAGCGGGGGGAAAAGAGACCCAGTACTTC
J gene: TRBJ2-2; V gene: TRBV9; D gene: -; clone size: -; CDR3 protein: CASSVVRGTDTGELFF; CDR3 DNA: TGTGCCAGCAGCGTCGTCCGCGGGACTGACACCGGGGAGCTGTTTTTT
J gene: TRBJ2-5; V gene: TRBV7-2; D gene: -; clone size: many; CDR3 protein: CASSLDARQETQYF; CDR3 DNA: TGTGCCAGCAGCTTAGACGCTAGACAAGAGACCCAGTACTTC
J gene: TRBJ2-7; V gene: TRBV5-1; D gene: TRBD1; clone size: many; CDR3 protein: CASSSTGQGKQYF; CDR3 DNA: TGCGCCAGCAGCTCCACGGGACAGGGGAAGCAGTACTTC
J gene: TRBJ2-4; V gene: TRBV2; D gene: -; clone size: many; CDR3 protein: CASSELRQGYGHIQYF; CDR3 DNA: TGTGCCAGCAGTGAACTTCGGCAGGGTTATGGTCACATTCAGTACTTC
J gene: TRBJ2-5; V gene: TRBV29-1; D gene: -; clone size: many; CDR3 protein: CSVELAPQETQYF; CDR3 DNA: TGCAGCGTTGAATTGGCGCCGCAAGAGACCCAGTACTTC
J gene: TRBJ1-1; V gene: TRBV19; D gene: TRBD1; clone size: -; CDR3 protein: CASSKRQGNTEALF; CDR3 DNA: TGTGCCAGTAGTAAGAGACAGGGGAACACTGAAGCTCTCTTT
J gene: TRBJ2-7; V gene: TRBV27; D gene: TRBD1; clone size: many; CDR3 protein: CASRRTGTHEQYF; CDR3 DNA: TGTGCCAGCAGGAGGACAGGGACCCACGAGCAGTACTTC
J gene: TRBJ2-5; V gene: TRBV6-2/TRBV6-3; D gene: TRBD1; clone size: -; CDR3 protein: CASSWDRGFKETQYF; CDR3 DNA: TGTGCCAGCAGTTGGGACAGGGGATTCAAAGAGACCCAGTACTTC
J gene: TRBJ2-5; V gene: TRBV3-1; D gene: -; clone size: many; CDR3 protein: CASSPPNGWETQYF; CDR3 DNA: TGTGCCAGCAGCCCCCCAAATGGGTGGGAGACCCAGTACTTC
J gene: TRBJ2-5; V gene: TRBV12-3/TRBV12-4; D gene: -; clone size: many; CDR3 protein: CASSLLPGAPGETQYF; CDR3 DNA: TGTGCCAGCAGTTTATTGCCAGGGGCCCCCGGGGAGACCCAGTACTTC
J gene: TRBJ1-6; V gene: TRBV7-2; D gene: TRBD1; clone size: many; CDR3 protein: CASSKQGAYNSPLHF; CDR3 DNA: TGTGCCAGCAGCAAGCAGGGGGCTTATAATTCACCCCTCCACTTT
J gene: TRBJ1-1; V gene: TRBV30; D gene: -; clone size: many; CDR3 protein: CAWNREAGFTEAFF; CDR3 DNA: TGTGCCTGGAATCGTGAAGCAGGGTTCACTGAAGCTTTCTTT